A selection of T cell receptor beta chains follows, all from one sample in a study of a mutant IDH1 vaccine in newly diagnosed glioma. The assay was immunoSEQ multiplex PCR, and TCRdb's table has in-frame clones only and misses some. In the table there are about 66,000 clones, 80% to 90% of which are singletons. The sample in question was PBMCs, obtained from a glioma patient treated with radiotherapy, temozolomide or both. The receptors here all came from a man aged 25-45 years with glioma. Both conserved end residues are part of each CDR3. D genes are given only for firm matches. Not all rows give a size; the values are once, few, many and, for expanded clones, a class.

TGCGCCAGCAGCCCCCGCGGGGGGGGGTACAATGAGCAGTTCTTC CASSPRGGGYNEQFF TRBD2 TRBJ2-1 . TRBV5-1
TGTGCCAGCAGCGTAGGGGGGAGCAATCAGCCCCAGCATTTT CASSVGGSNQPQHF . TRBJ1-5 . TRBV27
TGTGCCAGCGGGACATCAGCCAAAAACATTCAGTACTTC CASGTSAKNIQYF . TRBJ2-4 . TRBV6-5
TGTGTCAGCAGAGAGCGCTACGAGCAGTACTTC CVSRERYEQYF . TRBJ2-7 . TRBV6-1
TGCGCCAGCAGCCCGGACTCGACGAGAGGATACGAGCAGTACTTC CASSPDSTRGYEQYF . TRBJ2-7 . TRBV5-1
TGCAGCGTTTCAGTAAACACTGAAGCTTTCTTT CSVSVNTEAFF . TRBJ1-1 . TRBV29-1
TGTGCCACCAGCAGATCAGGGACAGGGAACTATGGCTACACCTTC CATSRSGTGNYGYTF TRBD1 TRBJ1-2 . TRBV15
TGTGCCAGCAGCCTACTTTCCGAGCAGTACTTC CASSLLSEQYF . TRBJ2-7 . TRBV5-4
TGCGCCAGCAGCCAAGATTTGGGGGGGGCTAACTATGGCTACACCTTC CASSQDLGGANYGYTF . TRBJ1-2 once TRBV4-1
TGTGCCAGCAGTGAAGAAATTGGGGGATCCTACGAGCAGTACTTC CASSEEIGGSYEQYF . TRBJ2-7 . TRBV6-1
TGTGCCACCGGGACAGGGGGGGCCAACGTCCTGACTTTC CATGTGGANVLTF TRBD1 TRBJ2-6 few TRBV27
TGTGCCAGCAGCTTAGTCGCCGTCCCACAGGGGCGGAACACCGGGGAGCTGTTTTTT CASSLVAVPQGRNTGELFF TRBD1 TRBJ2-2 . TRBV11-2
TGTGCCAGCAGTCCGGGACTAGTTTACAATGAGCAGTTCTTC CASSPGLVYNEQFF TRBD2 TRBJ2-1 . TRBV27
TGCGCCAGCAGCTTATGGACAGGGGAAACCTACGAGCAGTACTTC CASSLWTGETYEQYF TRBD1 TRBJ2-7 . TRBV5-1
TGTGCCAGCAGCCCGTGGGGGACAGGGACCTATAATTCACCCCTCCACTTT CASSPWGTGTYNSPLHF TRBD1 TRBJ1-6 . TRBV5-8
TGTGCCAGCGAGGAGGGACACGGGACCTACGAGCAGTACTTC CASEEGHGTYEQYF . TRBJ2-7 . TRBV19
TGTGCCAGCAGCGAGGGCGTGGTCACTGAAGCTTTCTTT CASSEGVVTEAFF . TRBJ1-1 . TRBV7-6
TGTGCCAGCAGCCATCCGAGGGGAGCTGGAAACACCATATATTTT CASSHPRGAGNTIYF . TRBJ1-3 . TRBV11-2
TGTGCCAGCGGCCGTGGGGCAGGGGTGGCCGGGGAGCTGTTTTTT CASGRGAGVAGELFF . TRBJ2-2 . TRBV6-1
TGTGCCAGCAGTGAAGCGGATCAAGGCCCCCAGCAGTGCTTC CASSEADQGPQQCF . TRBJ2-7 . TRBV2
TGTGCCAGCAGCGGCATGGGGGATAATTCACCCCTCCACTTT CASSGMGDNSPLHF . TRBJ1-6 . TRBV7-9
TGCGCCAGCAGCTTATCGTCGGGACAGGGGGGATTTGGCAGCACTGAAGCTTTCTTT CASSLSSGQGGFGSTEAFF TRBD1 TRBJ1-1 . TRBV5-1
TGTGCCATCAAGGCCGGGGCCTCTACGGCGTACGAGCAGTACTTC CAIKAGASTAYEQYF . TRBJ2-7 . TRBV10-3
TGTGCCAGCAGCTTAATCGGGGCGGTGAACACTGAAGCTTTCTTT CASSLIGAVNTEAFF . TRBJ1-1 . TRBV7-9
TGTGCCAGCAGCCCCAGGGAGGGGTGGGCAGAGAAAGCCAAAAACATTCAGTACTTC CASSPREGWAEKAKNIQYF TRBD2 TRBJ2-4 . TRBV7-9
TGTGCCAGCAGCCCGAGGCGGGCAGGCCCCAATCAGCCCCAGCATTTT CASSPRRAGPNQPQHF . TRBJ1-5 . TRBV11-2
TGTGCCAGCAGCTCACTAGCGGGCACCGGGGAGCTGTTTTTT CASSSLAGTGELFF TRBD2 TRBJ2-2 . TRBV5-6
TGTGCCAGCAGTTACTCGAGTAAACCTGGGAACTCACCCCTCCACTTT CASSYSSKPGNSPLHF . TRBJ1-6 . TRBV6-5
TGTGCCAGCAGCCTAGGACAGCCTAGGAGGGAAAAACTGTTTTTT CASSLGQPRREKLFF . TRBJ1-4 few TRBV7-2
TGCGCCAACACCTACCTAGCGGGGGGGATCAATGAGCAGTTCTTC CANTYLAGGINEQFF TRBD2 TRBJ2-1 . TRBV5-1
TGTGCCAGCAGCTTAGTGTCAGACCACACCGGGGAGCTGTTTTTT CASSLVSDHTGELFF . TRBJ2-2 . TRBV7-9
TGTGCCAGCAGCCCGAACTCGGGACTGTGGGACTATGGCTACACCTTC CASSPNSGLWDYGYTF . TRBJ1-2 . TRBV13
TGTGCCAGCTCACCAACTACAGGGGGCGGAGGGGAGACCCAGTACTTC CASSPTTGGGGETQYF TRBD1 TRBJ2-5 . TRBV18
TGCGCCAGCAGGACTAGCGGGAGCTACGAGCAGTACTTC CASRTSGSYEQYF TRBD2 TRBJ2-7 . TRBV10-2
TGTGCCAGCAGCTTAGTAATTGGGACAGCGAACCCCTACGAGCAGTACTTC CASSLVIGTANPYEQYF TRBD1 TRBJ2-7 . TRBV11-2
TGTGCCAGTAGTATGGGACAGGGGCTTACGGAGCAGTACTTC CASSMGQGLTEQYF TRBD1 TRBJ2-7 . TRBV19
TGTGCCAGTAGTATTTCGTTGGGACGCATTGGGACTGAAGCTTTCTTT CASSISLGRIGTEAFF . TRBJ1-1 few TRBV19
TGTGCCAGCAGTGAAGATGGGACAGGGGGCTACGAGCAGTACTTC CASSEDGTGGYEQYF TRBD1 TRBJ2-7 . TRBV6-1
TGCAGCGTTGAAGAGCCCTCGTTGGGAAATGAGCAGTTCTTC CSVEEPSLGNEQFF . TRBJ2-1 . TRBV29-1
TGTGCCAGTAGCCAAAGGACAGGGGGCGTTTATTCTAATGAAAAACTGTTTTTT CASSQRTGGVYSNEKLFF TRBD1 TRBJ1-4 . TRBV19
TGTGCCAGCAGCGTACAGGGGGCTTCAGATACGCAGTATTTT CASSVQGASDTQYF TRBD1 TRBJ2-3 . TRBV9
TGTGCCTGGAGTGTGGGACAGGGGGACACTGAAGCTTTCTTT CAWSVGQGDTEAFF TRBD1 TRBJ1-1 . TRBV30
TGTGCCAGCAGCCTAGGGGGGGAACAAGAGACCCAGTACTTC CASSLGGEQETQYF . TRBJ2-5 . TRBV11-2
TGTGCCAGCACCCTTTTGACGTTGGGGGGGACAGGGGGAGGCCCAAGACAGCCCCAGCATTTT CASTLLTLGGTGGGPRQPQHF TRBD1 TRBJ1-5 . TRBV28
TGCGCCAGCAGGGATTACAGGGGGACCTACGAGCAGTACTTC CASRDYRGTYEQYF TRBD1 TRBJ2-7 . TRBV5-1
TGTGCCAGCAGCCCGAGACACAACCCTGAGACCCAGTACTTC CASSPRHNPETQYF . TRBJ2-5 . TRBV7-9
TGTGCCAGTTCCCGGGACAGGGGTAGCAATCAGCCCCAGCATTTT CASSRDRGSNQPQHF TRBD1 TRBJ1-5 . TRBV19
TGTGCCAGCAGCTTAGAGCGGGGCCTAACCTACGAGCAGTACTTC CASSLERGLTYEQYF TRBD2 TRBJ2-7 . TRBV7-8
TGTGCCAGCAGCTTGGGGGCTGGCACTGAAGCTTTCTTT CASSLGAGTEAFF . TRBJ1-1 few TRBV7-8
TGCGCCAGCAGCCCCCAGGGGCTAGCCTACGAGCAGTACTTC CASSPQGLAYEQYF . TRBJ2-7 once TRBV5-1
TGTGCCAGCCGTCCAGGACTAAGCTCCTACAATGAGCAGTTCTTC CASRPGLSSYNEQFF . TRBJ2-1 . TRBV7-9
TGTGCCAGCGCGGGGGGGCCGTTGCCAGATACGCAGTATTTT CASAGGPLPDTQYF TRBD2 TRBJ2-3 . TRBV28
TGTGCCAGCAGCCGACCCAATCAGCCCCAGCATTTT CASSRPNQPQHF . TRBJ1-5 . TRBV5-5